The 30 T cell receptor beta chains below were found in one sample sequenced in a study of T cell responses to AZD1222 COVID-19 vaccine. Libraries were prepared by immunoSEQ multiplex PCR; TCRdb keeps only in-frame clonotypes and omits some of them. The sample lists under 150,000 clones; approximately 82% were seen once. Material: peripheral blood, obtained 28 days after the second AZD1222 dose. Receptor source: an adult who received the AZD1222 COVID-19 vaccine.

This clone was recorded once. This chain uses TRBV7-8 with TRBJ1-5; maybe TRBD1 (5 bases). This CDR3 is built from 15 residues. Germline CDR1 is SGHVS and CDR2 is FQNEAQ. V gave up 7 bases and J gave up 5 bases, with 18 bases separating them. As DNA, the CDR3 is TGTGCCAGCACCCTAGGTCAGGGAGAATATCAGCCCCAGCATTTT. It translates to CASTLGQGEYQPQHF.

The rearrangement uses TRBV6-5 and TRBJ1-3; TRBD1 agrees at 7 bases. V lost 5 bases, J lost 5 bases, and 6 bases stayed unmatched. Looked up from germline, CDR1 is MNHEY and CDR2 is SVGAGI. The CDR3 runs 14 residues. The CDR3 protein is CASSRDRDRNTIYF. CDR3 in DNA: TGTGCCAGCAGTCGAGACAGGGACCGAAACACCATATATTTT.

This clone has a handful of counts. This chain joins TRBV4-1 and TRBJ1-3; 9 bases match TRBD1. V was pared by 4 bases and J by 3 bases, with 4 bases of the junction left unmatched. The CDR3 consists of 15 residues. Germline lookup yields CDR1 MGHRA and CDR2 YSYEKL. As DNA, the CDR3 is TGCGCCAGCAGCCTTCGACAGGGGGATGGAAACACCATATATTTT. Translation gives CASSLRQGDGNTIYF.

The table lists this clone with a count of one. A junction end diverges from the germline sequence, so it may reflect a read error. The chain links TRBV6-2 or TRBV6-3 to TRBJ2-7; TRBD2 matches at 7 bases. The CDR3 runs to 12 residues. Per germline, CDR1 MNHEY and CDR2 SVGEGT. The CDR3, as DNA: TGTGCCAGCAGTTACTCGACTGGACCGGGAGGCTTC. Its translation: CASSYSTGPGGF.

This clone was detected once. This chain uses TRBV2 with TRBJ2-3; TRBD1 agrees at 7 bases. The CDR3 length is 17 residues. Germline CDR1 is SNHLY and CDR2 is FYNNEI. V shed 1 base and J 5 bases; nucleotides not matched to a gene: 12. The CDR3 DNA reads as TGTGCCAGCAGTGAAGAGAGGACCCATGCAGGGGGAGATACGCAGTATTTT. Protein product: CASSEERTHAGGDTQYF.

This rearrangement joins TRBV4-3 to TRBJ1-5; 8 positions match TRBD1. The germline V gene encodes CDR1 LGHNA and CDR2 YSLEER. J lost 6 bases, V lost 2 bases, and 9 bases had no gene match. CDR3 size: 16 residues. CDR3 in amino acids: CASSQPRTGKGQPQHF. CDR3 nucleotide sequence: TGCGCCAGCAGCCAACCTAGGACAGGGAAGGGTCAGCCCCAGCATTTT.

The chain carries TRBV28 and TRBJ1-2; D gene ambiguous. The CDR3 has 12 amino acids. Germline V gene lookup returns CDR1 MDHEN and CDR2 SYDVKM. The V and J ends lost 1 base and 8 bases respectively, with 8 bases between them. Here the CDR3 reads CASSLYQFGYTF. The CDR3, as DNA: TGTGCCAGCAGTTTATACCAGTTCGGCTACACCTTC.

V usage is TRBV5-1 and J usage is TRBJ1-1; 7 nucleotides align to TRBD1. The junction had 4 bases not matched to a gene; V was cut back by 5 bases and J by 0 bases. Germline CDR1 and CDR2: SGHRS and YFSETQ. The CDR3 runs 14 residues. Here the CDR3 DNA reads TGCGCCAGCAGTCGGGACAGCATGAACACTGAAGCTTTCTTT. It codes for CASSRDSMNTEAFF.

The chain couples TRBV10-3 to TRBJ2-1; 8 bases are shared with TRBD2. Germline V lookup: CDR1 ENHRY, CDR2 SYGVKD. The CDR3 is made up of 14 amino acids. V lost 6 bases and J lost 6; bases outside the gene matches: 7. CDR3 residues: CAIRLADKLNEQFF. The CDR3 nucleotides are TGTGCCATCAGACTAGCGGATAAACTCAATGAGCAGTTCTTC.

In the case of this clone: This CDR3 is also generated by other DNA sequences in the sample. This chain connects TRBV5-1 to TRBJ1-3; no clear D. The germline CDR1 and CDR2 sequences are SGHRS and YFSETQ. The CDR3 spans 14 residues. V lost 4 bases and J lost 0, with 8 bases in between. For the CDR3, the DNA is TGCGCCAGCAGCGAAGGCTCCTCTGGAAACACCATATATTTT. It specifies CASSEGSSGNTIYF.

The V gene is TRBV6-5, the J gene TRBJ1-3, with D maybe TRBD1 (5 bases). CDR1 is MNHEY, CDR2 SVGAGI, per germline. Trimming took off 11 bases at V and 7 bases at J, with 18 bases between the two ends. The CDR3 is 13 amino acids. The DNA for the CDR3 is TGTGCCCTCCAGGTAGACAGTTCCAACACCATATATTTT. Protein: CALQVDSSNTIYF.

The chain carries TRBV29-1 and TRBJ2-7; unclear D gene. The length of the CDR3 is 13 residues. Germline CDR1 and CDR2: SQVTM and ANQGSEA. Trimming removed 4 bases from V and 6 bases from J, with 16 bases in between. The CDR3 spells CSVVRISSAEQYF. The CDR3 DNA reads TGCAGCGTTGTAAGGATCTCGTCGGCCGAGCAGTACTTC.

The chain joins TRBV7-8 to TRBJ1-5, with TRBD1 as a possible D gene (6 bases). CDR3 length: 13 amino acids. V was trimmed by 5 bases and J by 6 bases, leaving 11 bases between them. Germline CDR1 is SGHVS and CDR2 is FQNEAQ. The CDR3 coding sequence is TGTGCCAGCAGCATCTTAGGGGGTCAGCCCCAGCATTTT. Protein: CASSILGGQPQHF.

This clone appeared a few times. The CDR3 coding sequence is TGTGCCAGTAGTATAGATTGGCCAGAAAGTCAGCCCCAGCATTTT. Translated, it gives CASSIDWPESQPQHF. This chain joins TRBV19 and TRBJ1-5; D unresolved. The CDR3 totals 15 residues. Trimming took off 0 bases at V and 6 bases at J, with 12 bases between the two ends. CDR1 is LNHDA, CDR2 SQIVND, per germline (reference sequence).

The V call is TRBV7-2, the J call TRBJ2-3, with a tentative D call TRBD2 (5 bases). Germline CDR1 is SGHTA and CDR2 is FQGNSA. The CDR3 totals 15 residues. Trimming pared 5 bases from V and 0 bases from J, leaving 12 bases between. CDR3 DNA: TGTGCCAGCAGCCCCTCCGGGGTAAGCACAGATACGCAGTATTTT. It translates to CASSPSGVSTDTQYF. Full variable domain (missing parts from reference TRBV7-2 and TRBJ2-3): GAGVSQSPSNKVTEKGKDVELRCDPISGHTALYWYRQSLGQGLEFLIYFQGNSAPDKSGLPSDRFSAERTGGSVSTLTIQRTQQEDSAVYLCASSPSGVSTDTQYFGPGTRLTVL.

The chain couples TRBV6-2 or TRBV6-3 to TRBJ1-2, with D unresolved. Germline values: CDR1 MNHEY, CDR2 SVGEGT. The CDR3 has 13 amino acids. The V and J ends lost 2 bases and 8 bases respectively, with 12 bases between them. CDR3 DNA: TGTGCCAGCAGTTACGGGAGCCGCTGGGGCTACACCTTC. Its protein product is CASSYGSRWGYTF.

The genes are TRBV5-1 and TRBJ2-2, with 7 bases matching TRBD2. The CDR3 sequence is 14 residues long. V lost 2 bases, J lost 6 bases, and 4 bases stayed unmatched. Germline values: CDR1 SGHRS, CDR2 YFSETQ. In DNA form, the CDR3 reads TGCGCCAGCAGCTTCCCCACTAGCGCCGGGGAGCTGTTTTTT. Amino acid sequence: CASSFPTSAGELFF.

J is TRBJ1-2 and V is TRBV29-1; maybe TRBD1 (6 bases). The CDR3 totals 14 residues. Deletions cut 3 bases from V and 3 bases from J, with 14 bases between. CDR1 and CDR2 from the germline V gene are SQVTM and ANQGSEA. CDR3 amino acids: CSVDPLGGDYGYTF. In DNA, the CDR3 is TGCAGCGTTGACCCTCTAGGGGGGGACTATGGCTACACCTTC.

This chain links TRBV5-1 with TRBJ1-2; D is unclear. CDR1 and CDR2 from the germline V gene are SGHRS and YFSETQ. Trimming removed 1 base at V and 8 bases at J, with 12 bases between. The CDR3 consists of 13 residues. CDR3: CASSLTGIRGYTF. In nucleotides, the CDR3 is TGCGCCAGCAGCTTGACGGGTATCAGGGGCTACACCTTC.

The CDR3 protein is CATSDPGQGGGTGELFF. The CDR3 nucleotides read TGTGCCACCAGTGATCCGGGACAGGGAGGGGGCACCGGGGAGCTGTTTTTT. The J gene is TRBJ2-2, the V gene TRBV24-1; 9 bases are a match to TRBD1. V was clipped by 3 bases and J by 4 bases; unmatched bases: 8. Germline assignment: CDR1 KGHDR and CDR2 SFDVKD. This CDR3 contains 17 residues.

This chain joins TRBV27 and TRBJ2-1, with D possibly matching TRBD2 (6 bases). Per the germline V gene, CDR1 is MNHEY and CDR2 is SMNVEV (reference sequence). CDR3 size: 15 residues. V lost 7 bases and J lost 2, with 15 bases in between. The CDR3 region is CASNPRGSTYNEQFF. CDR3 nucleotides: TGTGCCAGCAATCCTCGGGGGTCTACCTACAATGAGCAGTTCTTC.

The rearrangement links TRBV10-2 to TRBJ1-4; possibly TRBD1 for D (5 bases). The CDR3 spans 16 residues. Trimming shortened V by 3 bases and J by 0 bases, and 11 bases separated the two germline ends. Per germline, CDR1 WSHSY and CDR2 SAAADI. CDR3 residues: CASSDGGKSTNEKLFF. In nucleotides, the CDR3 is TGCGCCAGCAGTGATGGGGGGAAGTCAACTAATGAAAAACTGTTTTTT.

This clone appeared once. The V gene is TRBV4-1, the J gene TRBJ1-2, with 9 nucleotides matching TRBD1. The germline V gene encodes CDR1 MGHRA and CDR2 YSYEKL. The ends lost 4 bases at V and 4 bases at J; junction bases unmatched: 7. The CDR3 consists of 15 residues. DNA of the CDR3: TGCGCCAGCAGCCTAACGACAGGGGGAGGCTATGGCTACACCTTC. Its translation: CASSLTTGGGYGYTF.

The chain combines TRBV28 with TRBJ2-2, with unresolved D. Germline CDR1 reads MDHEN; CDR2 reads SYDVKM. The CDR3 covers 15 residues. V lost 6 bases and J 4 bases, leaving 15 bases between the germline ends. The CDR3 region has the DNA TGTGCCAGCAGCCTACCTGTTGGCGTCACCGGGGAGCTGTTTTTT. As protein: CASSLPVGVTGELFF.

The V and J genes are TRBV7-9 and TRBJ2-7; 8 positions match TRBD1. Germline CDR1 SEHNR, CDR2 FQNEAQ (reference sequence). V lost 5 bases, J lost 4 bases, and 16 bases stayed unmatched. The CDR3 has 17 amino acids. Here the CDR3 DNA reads TGTGCCAGCAGCGATTCAGGGGGCTCAAACTCAAGATACGAGCAGTACTTC. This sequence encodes CASSDSGGSNSRYEQYF.

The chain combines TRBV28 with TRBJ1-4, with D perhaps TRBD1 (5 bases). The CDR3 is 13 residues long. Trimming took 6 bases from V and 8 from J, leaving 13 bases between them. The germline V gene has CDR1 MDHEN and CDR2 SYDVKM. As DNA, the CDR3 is TGTGCCAGCAGGAGGGGCCAAACCGAAAAACTGTTTTTT. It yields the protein CASRRGQTEKLFF.

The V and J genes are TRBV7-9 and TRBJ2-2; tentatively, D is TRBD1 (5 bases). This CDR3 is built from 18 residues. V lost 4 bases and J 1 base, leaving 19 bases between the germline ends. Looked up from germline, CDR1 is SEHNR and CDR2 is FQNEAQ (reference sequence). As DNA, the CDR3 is TGTGCCAGCAGCTCTCGAGTCAGGGCGTTTTTGAACACCGGGGAGCTGTTTTTT. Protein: CASSSRVRAFLNTGELFF.

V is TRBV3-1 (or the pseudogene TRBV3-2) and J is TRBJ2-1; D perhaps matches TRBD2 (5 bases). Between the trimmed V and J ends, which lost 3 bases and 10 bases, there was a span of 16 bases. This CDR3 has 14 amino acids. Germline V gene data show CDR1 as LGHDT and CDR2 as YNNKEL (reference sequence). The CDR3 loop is CASSQYTGVPEQFF. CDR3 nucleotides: TGTGCCAGCAGCCAGTACACCGGGGTCCCAGAGCAGTTCTTC.

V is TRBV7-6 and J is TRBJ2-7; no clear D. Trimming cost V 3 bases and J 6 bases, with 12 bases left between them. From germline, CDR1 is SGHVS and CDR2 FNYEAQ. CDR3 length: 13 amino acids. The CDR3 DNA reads TGTGCCAGCAGCTTTGGGGTTGGGGTCGAGCAGTACTTC. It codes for CASSFGVGVEQYF.

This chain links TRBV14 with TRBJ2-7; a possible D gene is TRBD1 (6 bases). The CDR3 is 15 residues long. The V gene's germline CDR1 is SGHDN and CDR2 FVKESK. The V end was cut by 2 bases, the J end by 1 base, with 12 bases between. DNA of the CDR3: TGTGCCAGCAGCCAAATTGGCCAGGGGTCCTACGAGCAGTACTTC. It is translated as CASSQIGQGSYEQYF.